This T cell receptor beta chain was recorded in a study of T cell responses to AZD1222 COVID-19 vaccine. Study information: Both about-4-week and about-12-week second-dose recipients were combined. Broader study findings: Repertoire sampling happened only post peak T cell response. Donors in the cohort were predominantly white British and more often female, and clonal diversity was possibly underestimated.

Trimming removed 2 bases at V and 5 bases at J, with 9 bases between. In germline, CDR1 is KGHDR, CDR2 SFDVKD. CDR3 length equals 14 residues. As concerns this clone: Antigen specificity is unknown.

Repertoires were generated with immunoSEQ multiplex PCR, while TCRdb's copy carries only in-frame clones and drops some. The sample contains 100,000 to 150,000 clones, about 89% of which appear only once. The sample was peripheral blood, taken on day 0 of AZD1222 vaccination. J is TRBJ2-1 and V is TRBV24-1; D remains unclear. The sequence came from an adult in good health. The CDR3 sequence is CATSDSRPNNEQFF. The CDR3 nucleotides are TGTGCCACCAGTGATTCAAGACCCAACAATGAGCAGTTCTTC.